The 32 T cell receptor beta chains presented below share a single source sample, sequenced in a study of OX40 agonist ivuxolimab in advanced cancers. Assay used: immunoSEQ multiplex PCR; TCRdb lists only in-frame clones, some missing. Of some 98,000 clones in the sample, approximately 83% were seen once. Here the sequenced sample was CD4+ or CD8+ T cells sorted from blood, taken in a trial of the OX40 agonist ivuxolimab. The receptors were sampled from an adult with an advanced solid tumor such as melanoma, head and neck, liver or kidney cancer.

The chain is built from TRBV11-2 and TRBJ2-7; 9 nucleotides line up with TRBD2. Trimming took 3 bases from V and 5 from J; bases not matched to a gene: 11. The germline gives CDR1 SGHAT, CDR2 FQNNGV. The CDR3 totals 16 residues. CDR3 coding DNA: TGTGCCAGCAGCTTCCAATCTAGCGGGATTAGACACGAGCAGTACTTC. It translates to CASSFQSSGIRHEQYF.

This chain connects TRBV18 to TRBJ1-3; 12 nucleotides line up with TRBD1. V was clipped by 0 bases and J by 4 bases; unmatched bases: 4. Germline values: CDR1 KGHSH, CDR2 LQKENI. The CDR3 extends over 17 amino acids. The CDR3 spells CASSPPGQGAKGNTIYF. The CDR3 nucleotides read TGTGCCAGCTCACCACCGGGACAGGGGGCGAAGGGAAACACCATATATTTT.

This clone occurred a few times. The chain combines TRBV6-5 with TRBJ1-5; 8 bases map to TRBD1. The junction had 10 bases not matched to a gene; V was cut back by 6 bases and J by 9 bases. Per germline, CDR1 MNHEY and CDR2 SVGAGI. This CDR3 has 14 amino acids. The CDR3 loop reads CASSRDRPEGPQHF. CDR3 coding DNA: TGTGCCAGCAGCCGGGACAGGCCGGAGGGGCCCCAGCATTTT.

The CDR3 nucleotides read TGCGCCAGCAGCTTGGGGGGATCACAAGAGACCCAGTACTTC. Its translation is CASSLGGSQETQYF. The V gene is TRBV5-1, the J gene TRBJ2-5, with D hard to call. The germline gives CDR1 SGHRS, CDR2 YFSETQ. The length of the CDR3 is 14 residues. V was shortened by 0 bases and J by 2 bases, with 8 bases between the two germline ends.

The chain carries TRBV2 and TRBJ2-6, with TRBD1 matching over 9 bases. Germline V gene data show CDR1 as SNHLY and CDR2 as FYNNEI. The ends lost 5 bases at V and 1 base at J; junction bases unmatched: 6. The CDR3 length is 17 residues. The CDR3 coding sequence is TGTGCCAGCAGTCCCGGGACAGGGTTTTCTGGGGCCAACGTCCTGACTTTC. Encoded protein: CASSPGTGFSGANVLTF.

This clone was counted a few times. The chain is built from TRBV7-2 and TRBJ2-7; D gene uncertain. The CDR3 has 13 residues. Per germline, CDR1 SGHTA and CDR2 FQGNSA. The ends were cut back, 7 bases at V and 2 bases at J, with 12 bases in the middle. CDR3 DNA sequence: TGTGCCAGCACCAAACTGGATGCCTACGAGCAGTACTTC. It codes for CASTKLDAYEQYF.

The V gene is TRBV7-2, the J gene TRBJ2-7, with D uncertain. This CDR3 contains 11 residues. Trimming shortened V by 5 bases and J by 3 bases, and 5 bases separated the two germline ends. Per germline, CDR1 SGHTA and CDR2 FQGNSA. The DNA for the CDR3 is TGTGCCAGCAGCAATCGCTACGAGCAGTACTTC. As protein: CASSNRYEQYF.

J is TRBJ2-5 and V is TRBV11-2; tentative D call: TRBD2 (5 bases). Trimming removed 5 bases at V and 5 bases at J, with 12 bases between. This CDR3 comprises 13 residues. Germline CDR1 reads SGHAT; CDR2 reads FQNNGV. CDR3 sequence: CASSRYTGETQYF. The CDR3 region has the DNA TGTGCCAGCAGCCGTTATACGGGGGAGACCCAGTACTTC.

The chain links TRBV10-3 to TRBJ2-5; TRBD1 aligns across 12 bases. The DNA end lines up better with TRBJ2-7; the J call may be wrong. CDR1 ENHRY and CDR2 SYGVKD come from the germline V gene. The CDR3 totals 15 residues. The CDR3, as DNA: TGTGCCATCAGTGACCCTGGGACAGGGGGCCTCGAGCAGTACTTC. This encodes CAISDPGTGGLEQYF.

This rearrangement joins TRBV5-4 to TRBJ2-3; 8 bases map to TRBD2. The CDR3 extends over 13 amino acids. Germline CDR1 reads SGHNT; CDR2 reads YYREEE (reference sequence). The V gene end was trimmed by 10 bases and the J gene end by 1 base; junction bases not matched to a gene: 5. The chain's CDR3 is CAGGLEGTDTQYF. The CDR3 DNA sequence: TGTGCCGGGGGACTAGAGGGCACAGATACGCAGTATTTT.

The J gene is TRBJ2-1, the V gene TRBV28; TRBD1 matches at 7 bases. Germline loops: CDR1 MDHEN, CDR2 SYDVKM. The CDR3 is made up of 15 amino acids. After removal of 2 bases from V and 8 bases from J, the junction contained 9 bases not matched to a gene. CDR3 nucleotide sequence: TGTGCCAGCAGTTTAAGGGGGCGCGTAAGGGATGAGCAGTTCTTC. This translates into CASSLRGRVRDEQFF.

This chain connects TRBV29-1 to TRBJ1-3, with TRBD1 identical over 10 bases. This CDR3 comprises 15 residues. V dropped 4 bases and J dropped 0; count of bases not matched to a gene: 3. In germline, CDR1 is SQVTM, CDR2 ANQGSEA. In DNA form, the CDR3 reads TGCAGCGTTGGACAGGGGGCAACCTCTGGAAACACCATATATTTT. Amino acid sequence: CSVGQGATSGNTIYF.

The rearrangement links TRBV5-6 to TRBJ1-3; unclear D gene. The length of the CDR3 is 14 residues. CDR1 SGHDT and CDR2 YYEEEE come from the germline V gene. Deletions cut 2 bases from V and 4 bases from J, with 10 bases between. This CDR3 is CASSFRTQGNTIYF. CDR3 DNA sequence: TGTGCCAGCAGCTTCCGGACGCAGGGAAACACCATATATTTT.

This clone has only a few counts. DNA for the CDR3: TGTGCCAGTAGCCCTCGTGGAGGGAGCTCCTACGAGCAGTACTTC. It yields the protein CASSPRGGSSYEQYF. This chain connects TRBV19 to TRBJ2-7, with D possibly TRBD2 on 6 matching bases. The ends were cut back, 6 bases at V and 0 bases at J, with 15 bases in the middle. Germline V CDR1 and CDR2: LNHDA, SQIVND (reference sequence). This CDR3 is 15 amino acids long.

CDR3 residues: CASSLTGQGSSGNTIYF. The CDR3, as DNA: TGTGCCAGCAGCTTAACAGGGCAGGGAAGTTCAGGAAACACCATATATTTT. The rearrangement uses TRBV7-2 and TRBJ1-3; D is possibly TRBD1 (6 bases). Germline V gene lookup returns CDR1 SGHTA and CDR2 FQGNSA. The CDR3 sequence is 17 residues long. V dropped 2 bases and J dropped 4 bases, with 18 bases sitting between them.

The chain employs TRBV2 and TRBJ2-2, with D perhaps TRBD1 or TRBD2 (5 bases each). V gave up 3 bases and J gave up 7 bases, with 15 bases separating them. CDR3 size: 15 residues. CDR1 SNHLY and CDR2 FYNNEI come from the germline V gene. CDR3 amino acids: CASSDPGPGVGELFF. In DNA, the CDR3 is TGTGCCAGCAGTGATCCGGGGCCGGGTGTCGGGGAGCTGTTTTTT.

In DNA form, the CDR3 reads TGTGCCAGTAGTATTCCTACTAGCGGGGGGATTCGGTTTAGTTATAATGAGCAGTTCTTC. Translating it yields CASSIPTSGGIRFSYNEQFF. The genes are TRBV19 and TRBJ2-1; 12 bases line up with TRBD2. This CDR3 contains 20 residues. The V gene's germline CDR1 is LNHDA and CDR2 SQIVND (reference sequence). The trim removed 3 bases at V and 7 bases at J, leaving 19 bases unmatched.

The chain links TRBV10-3 to TRBJ1-5, with D possibly being TRBD1 (6 bases). Between the trimmed V and J ends, which lost 10 bases and 6 bases, there was a span of 19 bases. Germline CDR1 reads ENHRY; CDR2 reads SYGVKD. This CDR3 has 14 residues. The CDR3 DNA reads as TGTGCCACGGGATCGAACAGGGAGCCTCAGCCCCAGCATTTT. It translates to CATGSNREPQPQHF.

The chain carries TRBV9 and TRBJ2-7; 10 positions agree with TRBD2. Trimming at V came to 0 bases and at J to 7 bases, leaving 7 bases not matched to a gene. Germline V gene lookup returns CDR1 SGDLS and CDR2 YYNGEE. CDR3 length: 15 amino acids. In DNA form, the CDR3 reads TGTGCCAGCAGCGTAGCGCTAGCGGGAGAAGGGGAGCAGTACTTC. Protein: CASSVALAGEGEQYF.

The J gene is TRBJ2-1, the V gene TRBV5-1; 7 bases line up with TRBD2. Germline CDR1 SGHRS, CDR2 YFSETQ. V dropped 8 bases and J dropped 1; count of bases not matched to a gene: 6. The CDR3 has 14 residues. The CDR3 DNA sequence: TGCGCCAGTAACAGCGGGATATCCTACAATGAGCAGTTCTTC. Its translation: CASNSGISYNEQFF.

The chain joins TRBV7-8 to TRBJ2-3; D may be TRBD2 (5 bases). The ends were cut back, 5 bases at V and 2 bases at J, with 14 bases in the middle. Germline loops: CDR1 SGHVS, CDR2 FQNEAQ. The CDR3 runs to 15 residues. Here the CDR3 reads CASSVTDYSTDTQYF. The CDR3 DNA is TGTGCCAGCAGCGTCACAGACTATTCCACAGATACGCAGTATTTT.

The V gene is TRBV15, the J gene TRBJ2-3; a possible D gene is TRBD1 (5 bases). Trimming removed 0 bases from V and 0 bases from J, with 10 bases in between. CDR1 is LNHNV and CDR2 is YYDKDF in the germline V gene (reference sequence). This CDR3 spans 16 amino acids. CDR3: CATSRDGHSSTDTQYF. In DNA form, the CDR3 reads TGTGCCACCAGCAGAGATGGACATTCTAGCACAGATACGCAGTATTTT.

V usage is TRBV5-4 and J usage is TRBJ2-2; 13 bases fit TRBD2. V lost 4 bases, J lost 2 bases, and 5 bases stayed unmatched. Germline V gives CDR1 SGHNT, CDR2 YYREEE (reference sequence). The CDR3 runs 17 residues. The CDR3 is CASSRTSGSTNTGELFF. In DNA, the CDR3 is TGTGCCAGCAGCCGGACTAGCGGGAGTACCAACACCGGGGAGCTGTTTTTT.

The rearrangement links TRBV28 to TRBJ2-7; 7 bases line up with TRBD1. This CDR3 comprises 14 residues. Germline V lookup: CDR1 MDHEN, CDR2 SYDVKM. V was clipped by 7 bases and J by 2 bases; unmatched bases: 8. CDR3 loop: CASIPGQKAYEQYF. CDR3 coding DNA: TGTGCCAGCATTCCGGGACAGAAAGCCTACGAGCAGTACTTC.

In the case of this clone: This specimen includes other DNA sequences encoding the same CDR3. The chain carries TRBV18 and TRBJ1-1; possibly TRBD1 for D (6 bases). Trimming shortened V by 0 bases and J by 10 bases, and 9 bases separated the two germline ends. The CDR3 contains 12 residues. The germline V gene encodes CDR1 KGHSH and CDR2 LQKENI. The CDR3 nucleotides read TGTGCCAGCTCACCACCGGGGGCCGGAGCTTTCTTT. Translation: CASSPPGAGAFF.

The chain recombines TRBV7-3 with TRBJ2-7; a weak D match, TRBD1 (5 bases). The germline V and J ends were trimmed by 5 bases and 2 bases, with 19 bases remaining between them. The V gene's germline CDR1 is SGHTA and CDR2 FQGTGA. CDR3 length: 16 amino acids. In nucleotides, the CDR3 is TGTGCCAGCAGCCCCCAGACAGCTCCCTCAACCTACGAGCAGTACTTC. It encodes CASSPQTAPSTYEQYF.

The chain joins TRBV28 to TRBJ2-1; 9 bases fit TRBD1. After removal of 7 bases from V and 8 bases from J, the junction contained 18 bases not matched to a gene. The CDR3 loop spans 17 amino acids. Germline assignment: CDR1 MDHEN and CDR2 SYDVKM. The CDR3 sequence: CASNELTTGTGKYEQFF. CDR3 sequence (DNA): TGTGCCAGCAACGAACTCACGACCGGGACAGGGAAATATGAGCAGTTCTTC.

This clone came up once. The V gene is TRBV19, the J gene TRBJ1-1; 7 bases agree with TRBD1. The CDR3 totals 14 residues. V shed 3 bases and J 2 bases; nucleotides not matched to a gene: 3. CDR1 LNHDA and CDR2 SQIVND come from the germline V gene (reference sequence). CDR3: CASSIQGGNTEAFF. The CDR3 DNA reads TGTGCCAGTAGTATCCAGGGGGGCAACACTGAAGCTTTCTTT.

The V gene is TRBV27, the J gene TRBJ2-3, with D possibly TRBD1 on 7 matching bases. Trimming removed 5 bases from V and 1 base from J, with 19 bases in between. CDR3 length: 17 residues. Per the germline V gene, CDR1 is MNHEY and CDR2 is SMNVEV (reference sequence). The CDR3 coding sequence is TGTGCCAGCAGTCCTAGGCGCAGGGGGGCTCGCACAGATACGCAGTATTTT. It is translated as CASSPRRRGARTDTQYF.

This chain links TRBV19 with TRBJ2-7; the D call may be TRBD1 or TRBD2 (6 bases each). Germline V gene sequence: CDR1 LNHDA, CDR2 SQIVND (reference sequence). V was shortened by 7 bases and J by 1 base, with 14 bases between the two germline ends. This CDR3 contains 14 residues. CDR3 in amino acids: CASKRGALSYEQYF. As DNA, the CDR3 is TGTGCCAGTAAGAGGGGGGCCCTATCCTACGAGCAGTACTTC.

The chain couples TRBV19 to TRBJ1-5, with TRBD1 matching over 9 bases. V trimming: 4 bases; J trimming: 9 bases; junction bases outside the gene matches: 4. The CDR3 sequence is 13 residues long. In germline, CDR1 is LNHDA, CDR2 SQIVND (reference sequence). The CDR3, as DNA: TGTGCCAGTAGTAGGGGACAGGGTGGGCCCCAGCATTTT. Its protein product is CASSRGQGGPQHF.

Only a few counts were recorded for this clone. This sequence joins TRBV6-4 and TRBJ2-2; a possible D gene is TRBD2 (5 bases). The CDR3 is 13 residues long. Germline loops: CDR1 MRHNA, CDR2 SNTAGT. V lost 5 bases and J 1 base, leaving 5 bases between the germline ends. This chain's CDR3 is CASSSGNTGELFF. CDR3 in DNA: TGTGCCAGCAGTAGCGGGAACACCGGGGAGCTGTTTTTT.